This T cell receptor (beta chain) was recorded in a study of regulatory and conventional T cells in RAG deficiency. The sorted conventional CD4+ T cells were CD25-low and CD127-high, with genomic DNA sequenced. Unmatched junction bases numbered 4, after V lost 4 bases and J lost 0 bases. Germline CDR1 SGHRS, CDR2 YFSETQ. The CDR3 length is 15 residues. Sequencing used immunoSEQ multiplex PCR; TCRdb keeps in-frame clones, though not all of them. This table holds 25,000 to 35,000 clones, about 96% found once. This sample was also put to use in a study of regulatory T cells. From that paper: The PCR used 52 TRBV and 13 TRBJ primers.

The material sequenced was CD25- CD4+ T cells sorted from blood. V is TRBV5-1 and J is TRBJ2-3, with 8 bases matching TRBD2. The TCR comes from a human donor in good health. The CDR3 protein is CASSPSGPSTDTQYF. The DNA for the CDR3 is TGCGCCAGCAGCCCTAGCGGGCCTAGCACAGATACGCAGTATTTT.